These 26 T cell receptor beta chains originate from one sample sequenced in a study of blood T cell repertoires in COVID-19 (TCRdb year 2020). The library was made by the immunoSEQ multiplex PCR assay. The source is immuneACCESS, and TCRdb retained only in-frame sequences with V and J called. Part of the clones is not carried over; for the studies checked, unresolved V genes explain less than half of this, and the remainder is unexplained. The sample records over 150,000 clones, approximately 81% of which are singletons. Of the sample, more than 1% falls within the top ten clones. Sequencing used peripheral blood. Every receptor here comes from a man aged 40-55 years with acute or convalescent COVID-19.

V usage is TRBV29-1 and J usage is TRBJ2-1, with D possibly being TRBD2 (6 bases). V was shortened by 5 bases and J by 4 bases, with 18 bases between the two germline ends. Germline CDR1 SQVTM, CDR2 ANQGSEA. The CDR3 consists of 15 residues. The CDR3 reads CSVSVYGGKYNEQFF. Written as DNA, the CDR3 is TGCAGCGTTTCTGTCTACGGGGGAAAATACAATGAGCAGTTCTTC.

The V call is TRBV7-2, the J call TRBJ1-3, with D tentatively TRBD1 (5 bases). Between the trimmed V and J ends, which lost 2 bases and 4 bases, there was a span of 12 bases. CDR3 size: 15 residues. Looked up from germline, CDR1 is SGHTA and CDR2 is FQGNSA. The CDR3 is CASSLIGGRGNTIYF. The CDR3 DNA reads as TGTGCCAGCAGCTTAATCGGGGGTCGGGGAAACACCATATATTTT.

This chain connects TRBV10-1 to TRBJ1-1, with D possibly matching TRBD1 (6 bases). Deletions cut 6 bases from V and 3 bases from J, with 11 bases between. Germline V gene sequence: CDR1 WNHNN, CDR2 SYGVQD (reference sequence). The CDR3 has 13 amino acids. DNA for the CDR3: TGCGCCAGCAGACAGGGAGGGGACACTGAAGCTTTCTTT. Residues: CASRQGGDTEAFF.

This sequence joins TRBV5-1 and TRBJ2-7; 8 bases align to TRBD1. Germline V gives CDR1 SGHRS, CDR2 YFSETQ. This CDR3 spans 16 amino acids. V trimming: 4 bases; J trimming: 3 bases; junction bases outside the gene matches: 12. CDR3 amino acids: CASSRTGISNGYEQYF. CDR3 sequence (DNA): TGCGCCAGCAGCAGGACAGGGATAAGTAACGGCTACGAGCAGTACTTC.

The CDR3 sequence: CASSQVSSGVDTQYF. The CDR3 nucleotides are TGTGCCAGCAGCCAAGTGTCTAGCGGGGTAGATACGCAGTATTTT. V is TRBV3-1 (or the pseudogene TRBV3-2) and J is TRBJ2-3, with 9 bases lining up with TRBD2. Losses at the gene ends were 1 base for V and 5 bases for J; bases not matched to a gene: 4. Germline CDR1 and CDR2: LGHDT and YNNKEL (reference sequence). The CDR3 extends over 15 amino acids.

V usage is TRBV18 and J usage is TRBJ2-3; perhaps TRBD2 as D (5 bases). V shed 4 bases and J shed 2 bases, with 7 bases lying between them. The CDR3 has 13 residues. Germline V gives CDR1 KGHSH, CDR2 LQKENI. The DNA of the CDR3 is TGTGCCAGCTCACTCCGGGACACAGATACGCAGTATTTT. The encoded protein is CASSLRDTDTQYF.

This chain links TRBV5-6 with TRBJ1-1; 9 nucleotides match TRBD1. The CDR3 totals 17 residues. Trimming at V came to 4 bases and at J to 0 bases, leaving 10 bases not matched to a gene. In germline, CDR1 is SGHDT, CDR2 YYEEEE. The CDR3 is CASSAGTGWGLNTEAFF. As DNA, the CDR3 is TGTGCCAGCAGCGCCGGGACAGGGTGGGGGCTGAACACTGAAGCTTTCTTT.

V usage is TRBV2 and J usage is TRBJ1-1; D is unresolved. The V end was cut by 6 bases, the J end by 5 bases, with 16 bases between. Germline CDR1 and CDR2: SNHLY and FYNNEI. CDR3 length equals 14 residues. The CDR3 region has the DNA TGTGCCAGCAGGGACGAACCCGAGGGTACTGAAGCTTTCTTT. Translated, it gives CASRDEPEGTEAFF.

CDR3 DNA sequence: TGTGCCAGTAGTATAATTGGGGGGGACTATGGCTACACCTTC. Its protein is CASSIIGGDYGYTF. V usage is TRBV19 and J usage is TRBJ1-2; D might be TRBD1 (5 bases). The CDR3 spans 14 residues. The germline V gene has CDR1 LNHDA and CDR2 SQIVND (reference sequence). V shed 2 bases and J shed 3 bases, with 10 bases lying between them.

The chain uses TRBV5-1 and TRBJ1-2; 7 nucleotides agree with TRBD1. Germline CDR1 and CDR2: SGHRS and YFSETQ. There are 14 residues in the CDR3. Trimming took 5 bases from V and 4 from J; bases not matched to a gene: 8. DNA of the CDR3: TGCGCCAGCAGGGGGTCGGGGACAGTCTATGGCTACACCTTC. It codes for CASRGSGTVYGYTF.

The chain is built from TRBV5-6 and TRBJ2-1; D is undetermined. The CDR3 is 12 amino acids. V lost 4 bases and J lost 6, with 8 bases in between. The germline CDR1 and CDR2 sequences are SGHDT and YYEEEE. CDR3 coding DNA: TGTGCCAGCAGCAAACACCCCAATGAGCAGTTCTTC. Amino acid sequence: CASSKHPNEQFF. Variable domain in full (rest from reference TRBV5-6 and TRBJ2-1): DAGVTQSPTHLIKTRGQQVTLRCSPKSGHDTVSWYQQALGQGPQFIFQYYEEEERQRGNFPDRFSGHQFPNYSSELNVNALLLGDSALYLCASSKHPNEQFFGPGTRLTVL.

This chain uses TRBV27 with TRBJ1-5; TRBD1 agrees at 11 bases. The trim removed 5 bases at V and 6 bases at J, leaving 6 bases unmatched. The CDR3 runs 15 residues. Germline V lookup: CDR1 MNHEY, CDR2 SMNVEV (reference sequence). CDR3 in DNA: TGTGCCAGCAGTCCGGACAGGGGGCCTAGTCAGCCCCAGCATTTT. Amino acids: CASSPDRGPSQPQHF.

The chain couples TRBV27 to TRBJ1-4, with 8 nucleotides matching TRBD1. The CDR3 totals 15 residues. Germline values: CDR1 MNHEY, CDR2 SMNVEV (reference sequence). The trim removed 5 bases at V and 4 bases at J, leaving 6 bases unmatched. The CDR3 DNA reads as TGTGCCAGCAGTGCGCAGGGGGCAGGTAATGAAAAACTGTTTTTT. Protein: CASSAQGAGNEKLFF.

The chain carries TRBV5-4 and TRBJ2-3; 12 bases fit TRBD2. The CDR3 extends over 17 amino acids. The trim removed 4 bases at V and 3 bases at J, leaving 9 bases unmatched. The V gene's germline CDR1 is SGHNT and CDR2 YYREEE (reference sequence). The CDR3 DNA sequence: TGTGCCAGCAGCGATGCTAGCGGGGGGGCCGGAACAGATACGCAGTATTTT. It is translated as CASSDASGGAGTDTQYF.

The chain joins TRBV10-3 to TRBJ1-1; a weak D match, TRBD1 (5 bases). Trimming shortened V by 10 bases and J by 4 bases, and 13 bases separated the two germline ends. The CDR3 has 12 residues. Germline lookup yields CDR1 ENHRY and CDR2 SYGVKD. The CDR3 sequence is CATINRGTEAFF. CDR3 nucleotide sequence: TGTGCCACCATAAATAGGGGCACTGAAGCTTTCTTT.

The chain recombines TRBV11-2 with TRBJ1-2; 7 nucleotides line up with TRBD1. The CDR3 runs to 15 residues. Germline V gene data show CDR1 as SGHAT and CDR2 as FQNNGV. The V gene end was trimmed by 5 bases and the J gene end by 8 bases; junction bases not matched to a gene: 14. Here the CDR3 DNA reads TGTGCCAGCAGCCACGTCACAGGGGCTGCGGGGGGCTACACCTTC. It translates to CASSHVTGAAGGYTF.

This CDR3 is CASSQRDRGRDTQYF. CDR3 nucleotide sequence: TGTGCCAGCAGCCAGCGGGACCGCGGGAGGGATACGCAGTATTTT. The rearrangement uses TRBV3-1 (or the pseudogene TRBV3-2) and TRBJ2-3; TRBD2 matches 8 bases. This CDR3 spans 15 amino acids. V shed 3 bases, J shed 6 bases, and the junction held 8 bases outside the gene matches. CDR1 is LGHDT, CDR2 YNNKEL, per germline (reference sequence).

The gene calls are TRBV5-1 and TRBJ1-2; 8 bases map to TRBD1. The junction had 8 bases not matched to a gene; V was cut back by 0 bases and J by 7 bases. CDR3 length equals 15 residues. From germline, CDR1 is SGHRS and CDR2 YFSETQ. The CDR3, as DNA: TGCGCCAGCAGCTTGGCCGGTCAGGGGGCAGGTGGCTACACCTTC. It yields the protein CASSLAGQGAGGYTF.

This clone was seen a few times. The chain combines TRBV6-6 with TRBJ1-5, with D maybe TRBD1 (5 bases). Trimming took 6 bases from V and 1 from J, leaving 10 bases between them. In germline, CDR1 is MNHNY, CDR2 SVGAGI (reference sequence). This CDR3 is 14 amino acids long. In DNA form, the CDR3 reads TGTGCCAGCAGCCCCCAGGGCAGCAATCAGCCCCAGCATTTT. Protein product: CASSPQGSNQPQHF.

V gene TRBV6-5 combines with J gene TRBJ1-1, with D unresolved. The CDR3 has 14 residues. V dropped 10 bases and J dropped 0 bases, with 15 bases sitting between them. Germline V lookup: CDR1 MNHEY, CDR2 SVGAGI. In DNA form, the CDR3 reads TGTGCCACCACGGCGACACGGATGAACACTGAAGCTTTCTTT. Translation gives CATTATRMNTEAFF.

The chain carries TRBV28 and TRBJ2-1; a weak D match, TRBD2 (5 bases). Trimming took 5 bases from V and 10 from J, leaving 15 bases between them. Germline V lookup: CDR1 MDHEN, CDR2 SYDVKM. CDR3 length: 13 residues. The CDR3 here is CASSTPGVREQFF. The CDR3 bases are TGTGCCAGCAGTACCCCCGGGGTTAGAGAGCAGTTCTTC.

The chain has TRBV29-1 and TRBJ1-1; D is perhaps TRBD1 (6 bases). Germline-derived CDR1 and CDR2 are SQVTM and ANQGSEA. This CDR3 region has 13 residues. The V end was cut by 6 bases, the J end by 0 bases, with 11 bases between. The CDR3 is CSVPGALNTEAFF. CDR3 DNA sequence: TGCAGCGTCCCAGGGGCATTGAACACTGAAGCTTTCTTT. The full variable domain, in which reference TRBV29-1 and TRBJ1-1 provide the parts outside the CDR3, is SAVISQKPSRDICQRGTSLTIQCQVDSQVTMMFWYRQQPGQSLTLIATANQGSEATYESGFVIDKFPISRPNLTFSTLTVSNMSPEDSSIYLCSVPGALNTEAFFGQGTRLTVV.

J is TRBJ1-5 and V is TRBV6-2 or TRBV6-3; TRBD1 aligns across 8 bases. V shed 5 bases and J 7 bases; nucleotides not matched to a gene: 10. The CDR3 totals 15 residues. Germline V gives CDR1 MNHEY, CDR2 SVGEGT. CDR3 loop: CASSKDLRDRQPQHF. The CDR3 DNA sequence: TGTGCCAGCAGTAAGGACCTGCGGGACAGGCAGCCCCAGCATTTT.

The genes are TRBV5-1 and TRBJ2-7, with D maybe TRBD2 (5 bases). This CDR3 is built from 13 residues. Per the germline V gene, CDR1 is SGHRS and CDR2 is YFSETQ. V was shortened by 3 bases and J by 3 bases, with 10 bases between the two germline ends. The CDR3 spells CASSWAGFYEQYF. In nucleotides, the CDR3 is TGCGCCAGCAGCTGGGCGGGTTTCTACGAGCAGTACTTC.

CDR3 in DNA: TGTGCCAGCAGTTCCGGGAGGAACACTGAAGCTTTCTTT. Amino acids: CASSSGRNTEAFF. The rearrangement joins TRBV6-5 to TRBJ1-1; D not resolved. With 4 bases removed from V and 1 base from J, the gap between germline ends came to 7 bases. The CDR3 has 13 amino acids. Germline CDR1 reads MNHEY; CDR2 reads SVGAGI.

This clone was counted between two and nine times. The chain is built from TRBV16 and TRBJ1-2; a possible D gene is TRBD1 (6 bases). The CDR3 loop spans 17 amino acids. Trimming took 1 base from V and 1 from J, leaving 16 bases between them. Germline V gives CDR1 KGHSY, CDR2 FQNENV. The CDR3 region is CASSQYYRSGDNYGYTF. For the CDR3, the DNA is TGTGCCAGCAGCCAATATTATAGATCAGGGGATAACTATGGCTACACCTTC.